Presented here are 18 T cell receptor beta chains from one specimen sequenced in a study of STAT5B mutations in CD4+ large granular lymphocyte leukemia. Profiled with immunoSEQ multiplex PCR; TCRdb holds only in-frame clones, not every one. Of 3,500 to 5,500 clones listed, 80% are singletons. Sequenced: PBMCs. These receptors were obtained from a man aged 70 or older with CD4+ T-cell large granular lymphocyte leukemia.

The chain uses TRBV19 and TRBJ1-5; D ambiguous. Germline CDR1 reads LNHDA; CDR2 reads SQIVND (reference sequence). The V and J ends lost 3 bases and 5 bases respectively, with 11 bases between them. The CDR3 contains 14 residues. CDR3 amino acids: CASSIARRYQPQHF. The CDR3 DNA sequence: TGTGCCAGTAGTATCGCCAGGAGATATCAGCCCCAGCATTTT.

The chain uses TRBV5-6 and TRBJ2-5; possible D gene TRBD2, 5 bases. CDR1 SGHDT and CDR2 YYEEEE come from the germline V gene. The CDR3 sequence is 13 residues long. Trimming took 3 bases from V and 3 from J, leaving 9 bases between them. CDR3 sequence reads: CASSSAGKETQYF. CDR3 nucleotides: TGTGCCAGCAGCTCCGCCGGGAAAGAGACCCAGTACTTC.

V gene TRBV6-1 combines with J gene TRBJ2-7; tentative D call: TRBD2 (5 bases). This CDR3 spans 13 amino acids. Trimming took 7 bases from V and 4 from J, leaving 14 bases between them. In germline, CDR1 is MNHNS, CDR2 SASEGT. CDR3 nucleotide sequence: TGTGCCAGCATGCTGAGCGGAGCATACGAGCAGTACGTC. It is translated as CASMLSGAYEQYV.

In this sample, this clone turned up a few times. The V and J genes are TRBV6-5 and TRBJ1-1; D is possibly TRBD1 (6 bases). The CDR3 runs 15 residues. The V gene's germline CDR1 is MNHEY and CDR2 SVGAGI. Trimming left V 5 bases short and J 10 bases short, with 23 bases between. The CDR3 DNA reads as TGTGCCAGCAGTGGGGGACATTCCTTGGACCTTGGAGCTTTCTTT. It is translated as CASSGGHSLDLGAFF.

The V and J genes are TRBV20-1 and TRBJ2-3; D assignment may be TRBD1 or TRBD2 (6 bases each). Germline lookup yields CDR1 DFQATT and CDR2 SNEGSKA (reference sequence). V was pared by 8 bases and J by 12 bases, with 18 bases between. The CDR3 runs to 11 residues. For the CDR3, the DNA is TGCAGTACCGGAGGGGGAGTGGCACAGTATTTT. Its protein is CSTGGGVAQYF.

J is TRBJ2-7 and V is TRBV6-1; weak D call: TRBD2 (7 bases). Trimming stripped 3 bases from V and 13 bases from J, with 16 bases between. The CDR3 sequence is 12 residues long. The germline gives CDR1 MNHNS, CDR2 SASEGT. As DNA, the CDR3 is TGTGCCAGCAGTGATGGGCCAGGGGAGGGTTACGTC. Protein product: CASSDGPGEGYV.

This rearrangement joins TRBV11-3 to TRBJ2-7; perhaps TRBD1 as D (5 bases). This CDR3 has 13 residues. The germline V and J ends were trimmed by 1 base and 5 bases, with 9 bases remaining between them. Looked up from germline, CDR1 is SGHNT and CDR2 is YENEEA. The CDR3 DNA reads TGTGCCAGCAGCTTAGGACAGCTCGACGAGCAGTACTTC. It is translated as CASSLGQLDEQYF.

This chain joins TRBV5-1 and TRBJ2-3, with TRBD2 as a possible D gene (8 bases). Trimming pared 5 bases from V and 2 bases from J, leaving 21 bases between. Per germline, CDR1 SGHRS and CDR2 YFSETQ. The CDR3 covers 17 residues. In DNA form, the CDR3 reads TGCGCCAGCAGAAACCCGGGAGGGACAGCCGTCACAGATACGCAGTATTTT. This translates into CASRNPGGTAVTDTQYF.

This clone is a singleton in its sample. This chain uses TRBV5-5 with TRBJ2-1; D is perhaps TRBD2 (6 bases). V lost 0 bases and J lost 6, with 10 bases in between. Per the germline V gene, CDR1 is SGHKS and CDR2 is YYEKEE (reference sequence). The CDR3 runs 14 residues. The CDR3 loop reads CASSLATSSNEQFF. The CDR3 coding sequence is TGTGCCAGCAGCTTGGCCACTAGCTCCAATGAGCAGTTCTTC.

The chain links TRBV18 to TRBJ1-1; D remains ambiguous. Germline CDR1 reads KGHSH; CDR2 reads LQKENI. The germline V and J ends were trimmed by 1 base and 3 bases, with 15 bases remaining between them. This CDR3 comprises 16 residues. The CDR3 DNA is TGTGCCAGCTCACCACGGAGAGCGACTCGGGACACTGAAGCTTTCTTT. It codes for CASSPRRATRDTEAFF. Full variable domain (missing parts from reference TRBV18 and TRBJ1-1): NAGVMQNPRHLVRRRGQEARLRCSPMKGHSHVYWYRQLPEEGLKFMVYLQKENIIDESGMPKERFSAEFPKEGPSILRIQQVVRGDSAAYFCASSPRRATRDTEAFFGQGTRLTVV.

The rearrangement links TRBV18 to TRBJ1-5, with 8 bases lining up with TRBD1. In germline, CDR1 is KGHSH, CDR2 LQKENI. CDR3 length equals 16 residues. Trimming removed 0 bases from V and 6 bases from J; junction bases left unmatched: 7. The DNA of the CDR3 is TGTGCCAGCTCACCACCGGTCGCAGGGGGCGGTCAGCCCCAGCATTTT. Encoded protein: CASSPPVAGGGQPQHF.

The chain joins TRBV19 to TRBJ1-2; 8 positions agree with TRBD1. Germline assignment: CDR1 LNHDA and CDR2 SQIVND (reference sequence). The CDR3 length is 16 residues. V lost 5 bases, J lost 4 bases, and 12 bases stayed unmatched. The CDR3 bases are TGTGCCAGTAGTGTTCGAACAGGGGGAGGGCCCTATGGCTACACCTTC. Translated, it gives CASSVRTGGGPYGYTF.

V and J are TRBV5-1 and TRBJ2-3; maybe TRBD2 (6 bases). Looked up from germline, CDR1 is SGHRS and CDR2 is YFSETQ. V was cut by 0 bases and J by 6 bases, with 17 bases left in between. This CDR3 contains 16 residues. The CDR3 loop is CASSLAASAFGDTQYF. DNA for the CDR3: TGCGCCAGCAGCTTGGCGGCTAGCGCTTTTGGGGATACGCAGTATTTT.

Here the CDR3 reads CASSIVGSTDTQYF. CDR3 sequence (DNA): TGTGCCAGTAGTATAGTGGGTAGCACAGATACGCAGTATTTT. This chain uses TRBV19 with TRBJ2-3; D is unresolved. The V gene's germline CDR1 is LNHDA and CDR2 SQIVND (reference sequence). The CDR3 has 14 amino acids. Trimming left V 1 base short and J 0 bases short, with 5 bases between.

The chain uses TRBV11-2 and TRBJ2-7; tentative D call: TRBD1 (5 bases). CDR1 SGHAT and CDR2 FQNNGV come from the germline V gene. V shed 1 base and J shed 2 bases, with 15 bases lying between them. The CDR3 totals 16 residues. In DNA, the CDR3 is TGTGCCAGCAGCTTAGCGTCTGGGAAGGGGCCCTACGAGCAGTACTTC. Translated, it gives CASSLASGKGPYEQYF.

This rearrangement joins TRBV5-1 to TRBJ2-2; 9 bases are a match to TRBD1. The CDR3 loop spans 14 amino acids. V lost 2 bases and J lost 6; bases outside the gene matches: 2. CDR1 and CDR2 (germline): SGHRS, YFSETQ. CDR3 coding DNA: TGCGCCAGCAGCTTACAGGGGGCCTCCGGGGAGCTGTTTTTT. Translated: CASSLQGASGELFF.

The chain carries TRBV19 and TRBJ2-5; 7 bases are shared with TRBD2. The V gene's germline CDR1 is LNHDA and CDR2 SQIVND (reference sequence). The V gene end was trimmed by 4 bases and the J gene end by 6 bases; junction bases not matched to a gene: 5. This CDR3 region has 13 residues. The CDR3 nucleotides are TGTGCCAGTAGTAACTGGACTAGTCAGACCCAGTACTTC. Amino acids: CASSNWTSQTQYF. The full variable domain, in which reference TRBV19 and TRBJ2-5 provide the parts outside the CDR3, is DGGITQSPKYLFRKEGQNVTLSCEQNLNHDAMYWYRQDPGQGLRLIYYSQIVNDFQKGDIAEGYSVSREKKESFPLTVTSAQKNPTAFYLCASSNWTSQTQYFGPGTRLLVL.

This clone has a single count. The CDR3 here is CASSLVDSLPLNYGYTF. CDR3 nucleotides: TGTGCCAGCAGCTTAGTGGACAGCTTACCCCTTAACTATGGCTACACCTTC. The rearrangement links TRBV7-8 to TRBJ1-2, with TRBD1 as a possible D gene (6 bases). Deletions cut 1 base from V and 1 base from J, with 16 bases between. The CDR3 loop spans 17 amino acids. Germline V CDR1 and CDR2: SGHVS, FQNEAQ.